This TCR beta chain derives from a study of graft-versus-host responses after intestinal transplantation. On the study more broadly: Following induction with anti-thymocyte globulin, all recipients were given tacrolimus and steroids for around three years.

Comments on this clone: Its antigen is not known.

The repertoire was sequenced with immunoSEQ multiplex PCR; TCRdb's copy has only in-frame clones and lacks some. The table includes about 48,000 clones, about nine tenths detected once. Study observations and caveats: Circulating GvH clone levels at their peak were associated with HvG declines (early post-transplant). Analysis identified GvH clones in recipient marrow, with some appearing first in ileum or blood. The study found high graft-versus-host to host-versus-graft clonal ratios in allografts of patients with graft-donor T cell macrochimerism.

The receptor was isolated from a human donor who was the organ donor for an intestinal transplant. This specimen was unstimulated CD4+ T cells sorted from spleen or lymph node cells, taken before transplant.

The CDR3 coding sequence is TGTGCCAGCAGCTTAGTGGGCCATGAAAAACTGTTTTTT. It translates to CASSLVGHEKLFF. The chain carries TRBV7-9 and TRBJ1-4; D gene uncertain. Germline V CDR1 and CDR2: SEHNR, FQNEAQ (reference sequence). Trimming stripped 1 base from V and 6 bases from J, with 6 bases between. This CDR3 region has 13 residues.